The 28 T cell receptor beta chains in this list originate from one sample, sequenced in a study of identical twins. Each CDR3 protein gets one entry after TCRdb re-called the 5' RACE reads with MiXCR. Here the sample spans some 690,000 distinct CDR3 sequences, 21% being singletons. These data were likewise used in another study, on T cells expressing NK-cell markers.

The material sequenced was PBMCs. Every receptor here comes from a woman aged 18-30 years in good health.

The chain employs TRBV5-1 and TRBJ1-1; D remains ambiguous. The CDR3 totals 14 residues. Germline V lookup: CDR1 SGHRS, CDR2 YFSETQ. The ends were cut back, 1 base at V and 1 base at J, with 8 bases in the middle. For the CDR3, the DNA is TGCGCCAGCAGCTTGAACAGTCAGAACACTGAAGCTTTCTTT. This codes for CASSLNSQNTEAFF.

This clonotype was detected only a few times. The chain recombines TRBV9 with TRBJ2-2; D is unclear. Deletions cut 1 base from V and 7 bases from J, with 23 bases between. CDR1 SGDLS and CDR2 YYNGEE come from the germline V gene. This CDR3 comprises 18 residues. CDR3 DNA sequence: TGTGCCAGCAGCGTATCCTCAGGAGTATTACGGGTTGGCGGGGAGCTGTTTTTT. The encoded protein is CASSVSSGVLRVGGELFF.

This clonotype came up a few times. The CDR3 bases are TGTGCCAGCAGTTTGTCGGCATCTGCCGGCATTCAGTACTTC. The encoded protein is CASSLSASAGIQYF. The rearrangement joins TRBV27 to TRBJ2-4; D unclear. Looked up from germline, CDR1 is MNHEY and CDR2 is SMNVEV (reference sequence). This CDR3 has 14 residues. Deletions cut 3 bases from V and 9 bases from J, with 15 bases between.

The chain couples TRBV10-3 to TRBJ2-6; the D is unclear. V was cut by 7 bases and J by 0 bases, with 13 bases left in between. The CDR3 totals 16 residues. The V gene's germline CDR1 is ENHRY and CDR2 SYGVKD. Written as DNA, the CDR3 is TGTGCCATCACCGCCACCGTTACCTCTGGGGCCAACGTCCTGACTTTC. Residues: CAITATVTSGANVLTF.

This clonotype occurred a few times. CDR3 region: CASKDFRQGLGETQYF. CDR3 nucleotides: TGCGCCAGCAAAGACTTTAGACAGGGCTTAGGGGAGACCCAGTACTTC. The chain carries TRBV5-1 and TRBJ2-5; 7 positions agree with TRBD1. CDR1 and CDR2 (germline): SGHRS, YFSETQ. This CDR3 region has 16 residues. J was trimmed by 5 bases and V by 6 bases; bases with no gene match: 16.

J is TRBJ2-3 and V is TRBV7-2, with D unresolved. The CDR3 length is 14 residues. Looked up from germline, CDR1 is SGHTA and CDR2 is FQGNSA. V was cut by 5 bases and J by 4 bases, with 13 bases left in between. CDR3 amino acids: CASSQASPADTQYF. In DNA form, the CDR3 reads TGTGCCAGCAGCCAAGCCTCACCGGCAGATACGCAGTATTTT.

There are many counts of this clonotype. The genes are TRBV12-3 or TRBV12-4 and TRBJ1-3; TRBD1 matches 7 bases. V lost 6 bases, J lost 1 base, and 3 bases stayed unmatched. This CDR3 comprises 14 residues. The CDR3: CASSPQGSGNTIYF. The CDR3, as DNA: TGTGCCAGCAGCCCACAGGGGTCTGGAAACACCATATATTTT.

This clonotype has only a few counts. This chain connects TRBV24-1 to TRBJ2-1; D unclear. V was pared by 5 bases and J by 6 bases, with 4 bases between. This CDR3 has 11 residues. The germline gives CDR1 KGHDR, CDR2 SFDVKD. This chain's CDR3 is CATSVGNEQFF. The CDR3 DNA sequence: TGTGCCACCAGTGTGGGCAATGAGCAGTTCTTC.

This clonotype came up a few times. Here the CDR3 DNA reads TGCAGTGCTAGCGCAGGGGCCCGGAGGTACGAGCAGTACTTC. Translation: CSASAGARRYEQYF. V is TRBV20-1 and J is TRBJ2-7; D is perhaps TRBD1 (6 bases). CDR3 length: 14 amino acids. Germline CDR1 and CDR2: DFQATT and SNEGSKA (reference sequence). Trimming took 3 bases from V and 4 from J, leaving 16 bases between them.

This clonotype was seen a handful of times. This chain joins TRBV12-3 or TRBV12-4 and TRBJ1-1; 7 positions agree with TRBD1. CDR3 size: 15 residues. The ends lost 4 bases at V and 3 bases at J; junction bases unmatched: 8. The CDR3 reads CASSSTGEGYTEAFF. CDR3 coding DNA: TGTGCCAGCAGTTCTACAGGGGAGGGGTACACTGAAGCTTTCTTT.

The chain employs TRBV12-3 or TRBV12-4 and TRBJ2-7, with D possibly matching TRBD1 (8 bases). This CDR3 region has 18 residues. The V end lost 11 bases, the J end lost 5 bases, and 34 bases lay between the germline ends. The DNA of the CDR3 is TGTGCCTTCACCCGGACAGGGTGGGAGAAGCGGGATAGCCACGAGCAGTACTTC. Encoded protein: CAFTRTGWEKRDSHEQYF.

This clonotype was seen repeatedly, ten times or more. This rearrangement joins TRBV12-3 or TRBV12-4 to TRBJ1-1; D is unclear. V shed 6 bases and J shed 3 bases, with 8 bases lying between them. The CDR3 loop spans 12 amino acids. CDR3 in DNA: TGTGCCAGCAGCAAGGACTACACTGAAGCTTTCTTT. This translates into CASSKDYTEAFF.

The rearrangement uses TRBV9 and TRBJ2-7; TRBD2 aligns across 7 bases. The V gene's germline CDR1 is SGDLS and CDR2 YYNGEE. With V trimmed by 3 bases and J by 4 bases, 7 bases remained unmatched. This CDR3 has 14 amino acids. This CDR3 is CASSATGTIYEQYF. Here the CDR3 DNA reads TGTGCCAGCAGCGCGACCGGGACTATTTACGAGCAGTACTTC.

The rearrangement uses TRBV3-1 and TRBJ2-5; D perhaps matches TRBD1 (5 bases). The CDR3 is made up of 15 amino acids. With 2 bases removed from V and 0 bases from J, the gap between germline ends came to 10 bases. Germline CDR1 and CDR2: LGHDT and YNNKEL (reference sequence). The CDR3 here is CASSQPRANQETQYF. The CDR3, as DNA: TGTGCCAGCAGCCAACCCAGGGCGAACCAAGAGACCCAGTACTTC.

The DNA for the CDR3 is TGCAGTGCTGGGGGACTAGCAGTCGTCGATGAGCAGTTCTTC. Protein: CSAGGLAVVDEQFF. The chain has TRBV20-1 and TRBJ2-1; 9 bases match TRBD2. The CDR3 totals 14 residues. V lost 5 bases to trimming and J lost 8 bases; unmatched junction nucleotides: 10. Per the germline V gene, CDR1 is DFQATT and CDR2 is SNEGSKA (reference sequence).

The V gene is TRBV19, the J gene TRBJ1-1; D is ambiguous. The CDR3 totals 12 residues. Trimming cost V 6 bases and J 2 bases, with 7 bases left between them. Germline values: CDR1 LNHDA, CDR2 SQIVND (reference sequence). The CDR3 bases are TGTGCCAGTAGCTACGTAAACACTGAAGCTTTCTTT. Its protein is CASSYVNTEAFF. The full variable domain, completed using reference TRBV19 and TRBJ1-1, is DGGITQSPKYLFRKEGQNVTLSCEQNLNHDAMYWYRQDPGQGLRLIYYSQIVNDFQKGDIAEGYSVSREKKESFPLTVTSAQKNPTAFYLCASSYVNTEAFFGQGTRLTVV.

The J gene is TRBJ2-7, the V gene TRBV19; D not certain. Between the trimmed V and J ends, which lost 5 bases and 2 bases, there was a span of 16 bases. Germline loops: CDR1 LNHDA, CDR2 SQIVND (reference sequence). This CDR3 is built from 15 residues. CDR3 loop: CASSPMVGHAYEQYF. CDR3 DNA sequence: TGTGCCAGTAGTCCGATGGTCGGGCACGCCTACGAGCAGTACTTC.

This clonotype was picked up many times. The V and J genes are TRBV7-9 and TRBJ1-5; D unresolved. The CDR3 runs to 16 residues. With 5 bases removed from V and 2 bases from J, the gap between germline ends came to 16 bases. Germline CDR1 reads SEHNR; CDR2 reads FQNEAQ (reference sequence). The CDR3 here is CASSQGWSEGNQPQHF. CDR3 DNA: TGTGCCAGCAGCCAAGGATGGTCAGAAGGCAATCAGCCCCAGCATTTT.

The rearrangement links TRBV30 to TRBJ2-7; D call uncertain. This CDR3 has 14 amino acids. Germline V lookup: CDR1 GTSNPN, CDR2 SVGIG (reference sequence). V lost 0 bases, J lost 0 bases, and 9 bases lay in between. CDR3 in DNA: TGTGCCTGGAGTGTATCGTCCAGCTCCTACGAGCAGTACTTC. Its protein product is CAWSVSSSSYEQYF.

The V and J genes are TRBV7-6 and TRBJ2-3; the D gene is possibly TRBD2 (5 bases). Trimming stripped 5 bases from V and 8 bases from J, with 14 bases between. Germline CDR1 reads SGHVS; CDR2 reads FNYEAQ. This CDR3 region has 13 residues. In DNA form, the CDR3 reads TGTGCCAGCAGCCCCCAAGGCGCGGGTACGCAGTATTTT. Its translation is CASSPQGAGTQYF.

This clonotype was seen ten or more times. V usage is TRBV10-3 and J usage is TRBJ2-3; D is perhaps TRBD1 (5 bases). The germline CDR1 and CDR2 sequences are ENHRY and SYGVKD. The CDR3 covers 14 residues. Trimming pared 4 bases from V and 4 bases from J, leaving 12 bases between. The CDR3 loop is CAISVGVGADTQYF. The CDR3 nucleotides are TGTGCCATCAGTGTCGGAGTAGGGGCAGATACGCAGTATTTT.

The chain recombines TRBV25-1 with TRBJ2-5, with 9 bases aligning to TRBD1. Trimming cost V 6 bases and J 4 bases; bases outside gene matches: 3. The CDR3 consists of 13 residues. CDR1 is MGHDK and CDR2 is SYGVNS in the germline V gene. CDR3 nucleotides: TGTGCCAGCAGCGGACAGGGGTTAGAGACCCAGTACTTC. Protein product: CASSGQGLETQYF.

This clonotype was detected only a few times. The chain couples TRBV9 to TRBJ1-2; D unclear. Germline V lookup: CDR1 SGDLS, CDR2 YYNGEE. The V end was cut by 2 bases, the J end by 5 bases, with 10 bases between. The CDR3 runs 13 residues. CDR3 in amino acids: CASSVMTAYGYTF. CDR3 nucleotide sequence: TGTGCCAGCAGCGTCATGACTGCGTATGGCTACACCTTC.

This chain uses TRBV13 with TRBJ2-1, with a weak D call TRBD2 (6 bases). Germline CDR1 reads PRHDT; CDR2 reads FYEKMQ (reference sequence). This CDR3 has 14 residues. V was pared by 5 bases and J by 9 bases, with 17 bases between. The CDR3 sequence is CASSPRLGEAEQFF. Written as DNA, the CDR3 is TGTGCCAGCAGCCCCCGGCTAGGGGAGGCTGAGCAGTTCTTC.

V gene TRBV7-9 combines with J gene TRBJ2-1, with 8 bases that match TRBD1. Trimming removed 6 bases from V and 5 bases from J; junction bases left unmatched: 9. The CDR3 is 15 amino acids. Per germline, CDR1 SEHNR and CDR2 FQNEAQ (reference sequence). The CDR3 sequence is CASRQGQGAHNEQFF. In nucleotides, the CDR3 is TGTGCCAGCAGGCAAGGACAGGGCGCCCACAATGAGCAGTTCTTC.

The chain is built from TRBV27 and TRBJ2-4; D gene uncertain. Trimming took off 6 bases at V and 8 bases at J, with 17 bases between the two ends. This CDR3 is 14 amino acids long. The germline V gene encodes CDR1 MNHEY and CDR2 SMNVEV (reference sequence). As DNA, the CDR3 is TGTGCCAGCAGACCCCTTTTAGGGTGGGACATTCAGTACTTC. This sequence encodes CASRPLLGWDIQYF.

This clonotype was seen a few times. The rearrangement joins TRBV5-1 to TRBJ2-4; the match to TRBD2 covers 7 bases. The CDR3 covers 16 residues. V lost 0 bases, J lost 4 bases, and 7 bases stayed unmatched. Germline V CDR1 and CDR2: SGHRS, YFSETQ. CDR3 nucleotide sequence: TGCGCCAGCAGCTTGGTTTCGGGTAGCGGGAAAAACATTCAGTACTTC. Translating gives CASSLVSGSGKNIQYF.

The CDR3 sequence: CASSHGLAAYNEQFF. In nucleotides, the CDR3 is TGTGCCAGCAGTCACGGACTAGCGGCCTACAATGAGCAGTTCTTC. This chain connects TRBV6-5 to TRBJ2-1; 10 nucleotides line up with TRBD2. V trimming: 5 bases; J trimming: 2 bases; junction bases outside the gene matches: 3. From germline, CDR1 is MNHEY and CDR2 SVGAGI. The CDR3 consists of 15 residues.